The next 19 T cell receptor beta chains were all read from a single sample in a study of Tregs in tolerant kidney transplant recipients. The nonmyeloablative bone marrow transplants came from related graft donors, with transient mixed chimerism. Data came from immunoSEQ multiplex PCR; TCRdb stores just in-frame clones and leaves some out. The sample includes approximately 60,000 clones, about 90% of them seen just once. The sample here was CD4+ T cells from blood (PBMCs), taken 6 months after the transplant. These receptors came from a human patient who received a combined kidney and bone marrow transplant. Some T cells here may be from the graft donor.

J is TRBJ2-1 and V is TRBV5-4, with a possible D match to TRBD2 (6 bases). V lost 5 bases to trimming and J lost 6 bases, with 12 bases between them. The CDR3 extends over 13 amino acids. In germline, CDR1 is SGHNT, CDR2 YYREEE (reference sequence). CDR3 residues: CASSPGTFNEQFF. The CDR3 region has the DNA TGTGCCAGCAGTCCCGGGACTTTCAATGAGCAGTTCTTC.

V is TRBV9 and J is TRBJ1-2; 7 bases map to TRBD1. This CDR3 is built from 18 residues. Germline loops: CDR1 SGDLS, CDR2 YYNGEE. With V trimmed by 0 bases and J by 4 bases, 15 bases remained unmatched. The CDR3 reads CASSVGIAFDRVSYGYTF. CDR3 DNA sequence: TGTGCCAGCAGCGTAGGGATCGCATTCGACAGGGTGAGCTATGGCTACACCTTC. Full variable domain (rest looked up from reference TRBV9 and TRBJ1-2): DSGVTQTPKHLITATGQRVTLRCSPRSGDLSVYWYQQSLDQGLQFLIQYYNGEERAKGNILERFSAQQFPDLHSELNLSSLELGDSALYFCASSVGIAFDRVSYGYTFGSGTRLTVV.

The chain recombines TRBV28 with TRBJ2-1, with D unresolved. The CDR3 runs 13 residues. Trimming shortened V by 3 bases and J by 5 bases, and 8 bases separated the two germline ends. The germline CDR1 and CDR2 sequences are MDHEN and SYDVKM. CDR3 loop: CASSFWQNNEQFF. Written as DNA, the CDR3 is TGTGCCAGCAGTTTTTGGCAGAACAATGAGCAGTTCTTC.

This chain connects TRBV7-6 to TRBJ1-5; 9 nucleotides line up with TRBD1. Trimming cost V 0 bases and J 3 bases; bases outside gene matches: 9. This CDR3 comprises 18 residues. Germline CDR1 and CDR2: SGHVS and FNYEAQ. In nucleotides, the CDR3 is TGTGCCAGCAGCTTAGCGGCCCCGGGACAGGGCAACAATCAGCCCCAGCATTTT. The encoded protein is CASSLAAPGQGNNQPQHF. The whole variable domain, filled in from reference TRBV7-6 and TRBJ1-5, reads GAGVSQSPRYKVTKRGQDVALRCDPISGHVSLYWYRQALGQGPEFLTYFNYEAQQDKSGLPNDRFSAERPEGSISTLTIQRTEQRDSAMYRCASSLAAPGQGNNQPQHFGDGTRLSIL.

The gene calls are TRBV7-3 and TRBJ2-3; tentative D call: TRBD2 (7 bases). V shed 8 bases and J shed 8 bases, with 11 bases lying between them. The CDR3 runs to 11 residues. Germline-derived CDR1 and CDR2 are SGHTA and FQGTGA. CDR3 sequence (DNA): TGTGCCAGCGGGGAGGGGGGTACGCAGTATTTT. Its protein is CASGEGGTQYF.

The chain is built from TRBV7-2 and TRBJ2-1, with TRBD1 identical over 8 bases. The CDR3 covers 14 residues. Germline lookup yields CDR1 SGHTA and CDR2 FQGNSA. The V segment lost 5 bases and the J segment 4 bases; nucleotides outside the gene matches: 4. For the CDR3, the DNA is TGTGCCAGCAGCCCCGGACAGGGATACAATGAGCAGTTCTTC. Translation gives CASSPGQGYNEQFF.

This chain joins TRBV30 and TRBJ2-7; TRBD1 matches at 8 bases. V gave up 3 bases and J gave up 5 bases; unmatched junction bases: 6. CDR3 length equals 13 residues. The germline V gene has CDR1 GTSNPN and CDR2 SVGIG (reference sequence). The CDR3 DNA is TGTGCCTGGAGCAGGGGGCTTCGGAACGAGCAGTACTTC. Amino acids: CAWSRGLRNEQYF.

This chain uses TRBV6-5 with TRBJ1-1; D ambiguous. The V gene lost 6 bases and the J gene lost 1 base, with 12 bases spanning the gap. CDR3 length: 14 amino acids. CDR1 and CDR2 (germline): MNHEY, SVGAGI. The CDR3 region is CASRRHDSNTEAFF. The CDR3 DNA sequence: TGTGCCAGCAGAAGACACGATTCGAACACTGAAGCTTTCTTT.

V is TRBV5-1 and J is TRBJ2-3, with unresolved D. The CDR3 consists of 15 residues. Trimming left V 4 bases short and J 0 bases short, with 12 bases between. Germline V gene sequence: CDR1 SGHRS, CDR2 YFSETQ. CDR3 in amino acids: CASSVGAHSTDTQYF. The CDR3 nucleotides read TGCGCCAGCAGCGTCGGTGCCCATAGCACAGATACGCAGTATTTT.

The chain joins TRBV5-1 to TRBJ1-2; TRBD1 matches at 7 bases. The CDR3 length is 13 residues. V trimming: 3 bases; J trimming: 8 bases; junction bases outside the gene matches: 7. Per the germline V gene, CDR1 is SGHRS and CDR2 is YFSETQ. This CDR3 is CASSSTRGQGYTF. The CDR3 bases are TGCGCCAGCAGCTCGACAAGGGGGCAGGGCTACACCTTC.

The chain has TRBV19 and TRBJ1-2; 9 bases are shared with TRBD1. Per the germline V gene, CDR1 is LNHDA and CDR2 is SQIVND (reference sequence). V lost 5 bases to trimming and J lost 4 bases; unmatched junction nucleotides: 5. The length of the CDR3 is 14 residues. CDR3 sequence reads: CASSATGGVYGYTF. The CDR3 nucleotides read TGTGCCAGTAGTGCGACAGGGGGTGTCTATGGCTACACCTTC.

The V and J genes are TRBV7-8 and TRBJ1-5; TRBD1 agrees at 9 bases. The CDR3 contains 14 residues. Per germline, CDR1 SGHVS and CDR2 FQNEAQ. The V and J ends lost 5 bases and 6 bases, in that order; junction bases with no gene match: 5. The CDR3 coding sequence is TGTGCCAGCAGCCTGACAGGGGGAGCTCAGCCCCAGCATTTT. Translation gives CASSLTGGAQPQHF.

This chain joins TRBV4-1 and TRBJ1-4; tentatively, D is TRBD1 (6 bases). V was trimmed by 0 bases and J by 8 bases, leaving 10 bases between them. This CDR3 is 14 amino acids long. CDR1 and CDR2 (germline): MGHRA, YSYEKL. CDR3 sequence reads: CASSQDPGTEKLFF. CDR3 bases: TGCGCCAGCAGCCAAGATCCTGGGACAGAAAAACTGTTTTTT.

This clone was seen more than once but under ten times. The chain links TRBV2 to TRBJ1-1; D gene ambiguous. CDR3 length: 12 residues. Germline V gives CDR1 SNHLY, CDR2 FYNNEI. Trimming removed 6 bases from V and 10 bases from J, with 15 bases in between. CDR3 DNA: TGTGCCAGCAGGTTTTTTGAGTCACCAGCTTTCTTT. As protein: CASRFFESPAFF.

This clone has just one count. This chain connects TRBV7-3 to TRBJ2-5; TRBD2 agrees at 9 bases. CDR3 length: 15 residues. Germline assignment: CDR1 SGHTA and CDR2 FQGTGA. The V and J ends lost 4 bases and 5 bases, in that order; junction bases with no gene match: 8. The CDR3 DNA reads TGTGCCAGCAGCTCTCGGGTAGCGGGGGTTGAGACCCAGTACTTC. As protein: CASSSRVAGVETQYF.

The rearrangement uses TRBV14 and TRBJ2-7; 11 nucleotides agree with TRBD2. Unmatched junction bases numbered 7, after V lost 3 bases and J lost 3 bases. The CDR3 has 16 amino acids. Germline assignment: CDR1 SGHDN and CDR2 FVKESK. CDR3 coding DNA: TGTGCCAGCAGCCATTTAACTAGCGGGAGAAACTACGAGCAGTACTTC. It codes for CASSHLTSGRNYEQYF.

V and J are TRBV21-1 and TRBJ1-2. TRBV21-1 is annotated as a pseudogene. The CDR3 loop spans 15 amino acids. CDR3 DNA sequence: TGTGCCAGCAGCCCCCCCCGTCCGGGGTCTTGTGGCTACACCTTC. This sequence encodes CASSPPRPGSCGYTF.

The rearrangement uses TRBV6-1 and TRBJ2-7; 7 bases agree with TRBD2. Germline assignment: CDR1 MNHNS and CDR2 SASEGT. Germline trimming cut 8 bases from V and 1 base from J; bases unmatched to any gene: 11. CDR3 length: 15 amino acids. The DNA for the CDR3 is TGTGCCAGCCGTGCGCGGGAGTATGGGTCCTACGAGCAGTACTTC. Translation: CASRAREYGSYEQYF.

The chain combines TRBV28 with TRBJ2-7; D uncertain. Trimming took off 5 bases at V and 2 bases at J, with 4 bases between the two ends. From germline, CDR1 is MDHEN and CDR2 SYDVKM. There are 11 residues in the CDR3. The CDR3 reads CASSLAYEQYF. Here the CDR3 DNA reads TGTGCCAGCAGTCTAGCCTACGAGCAGTACTTC.